Listed below are T cell receptor beta chains from one sample, sequenced in a study of shared clonotypes between healthy human individuals. Method: immunoSEQ multiplex PCR; TCRdb's copy keeps in-frame clones and lacks some. Counted here are 2 million to 2.5 million clones, 80% to 95% occurring once; the ten biggest clones make up about 0.38%. Sequencing was carried out using naive CD4+ T cells from PBMCs. These receptors were collected from a man between 18 and 29 years old in good health. Some clones in this sample may be carry-over from other donors' samples. The CDR3 runs from the conserved cysteine through the conserved F or W. The D gene is left open where the match is weak. The listing skips clone size in some rows; elsewhere it reads once, few, many or a size class.

TRBV18	TRBJ1-1	.	.	TGTGCCAGCTCAGCGGACAGTCCCACTGAAGCTTTCTTT	CASSADSPTEAFF
TRBV6-6	TRBJ1-1	.	.	TGTGCCACTACAAGCTACCCGATGAACACTGAAGCTTTCTTT	CATTSYPMNTEAFF
TRBV5-1	TRBJ2-7	.	once	TGCGCCAGCAGCTTGGGAGGCCGGGCCCCCTACGAGCAGTACTTC	CASSLGGRAPYEQYF
TRBV2	TRBJ1-5	.	few	TGTGCCTCTCGGGGCCGAGTGAATCAGCCCCAGCATTTT	CASRGRVNQPQHF
TRBV6-6	TRBJ1-2	.	.	TGTGCCAGCAGCCCCAGGGGAGTATCGAGCGGCTACACCTTC	CASSPRGVSSGYTF
TRBV18	TRBJ1-3	.	.	TGTGCCAGCTCACGAGGAGCTGGAAACACCATATATTTT	CASSRGAGNTIYF
TRBV6-6	TRBJ1-1	TRBD1	.	TGTGCCAGCAGTTCCCTACAGGGGGTGGCCACTGAAGCTTTCTTT	CASSSLQGVATEAFF
TRBV5-1	TRBJ1-2	.	once	TGCGCCAGCAACACCGAAGGGAAGGATGGCTACACCTTC	CASNTEGKDGYTF
TRBV2	TRBJ1-3	.	.	TGTGCCAGCAGTTACACAGTTGGCTCTGGAAACACCATATATTTT	CASSYTVGSGNTIYF
TRBV14	TRBJ2-5	.	.	TGTGCCAGCAGCCAAGGTCCGACCCAGTACTTC	CASSQGPTQYF
TRBV30	TRBJ1-5	.	.	TGTGCCTGGAGTTACGGTAGCAATCAGCCCCAGCATTTT	CAWSYGSNQPQHF
TRBV7-9	TRBJ1-1	.	.	TGTGCCAGCAGCTTAGAACCCCCGGCATTGCGTCTGAACACTGAAGCTTTCTTT	CASSLEPPALRLNTEAFF
TRBV10-3	TRBJ2-4	TRBD2	once	TGTGCCATCAGCTCGACTAGCGGAGCCAAAAACATTCAGTACTTC	CAISSTSGAKNIQYF
TRBV5-4	TRBJ2-7	TRBD1	.	TGTGCCAGCAGCACGAAGACAGGGGTGCAAACCGAGCAGTACTTC	CASSTKTGVQTEQYF
TRBV4-1	TRBJ2-7	.	.	TGCGCCAGCAGCCAGCCATCAGGGGCAACATACGAGCAGTACTTC	CASSQPSGATYEQYF
TRBV2	TRBJ2-1	TRBD2	.	TGTGCCAGCAGTGAAGGATTGGGGATCGGGACTAGCGCCCACAATGAGCAGTTCTTC	CASSEGLGIGTSAHNEQFF
TRBV18	TRBJ1-5	TRBD1	.	TGTGCCAGCTCACCGAGACAGGGCATCAATCAGCCCCAGCATTTT	CASSPRQGINQPQHF
TRBV5-1	TRBJ2-3	TRBD2	.	TGCGCCAGCAGCGGGGGACTAGCGGGAGATACGCAGTATTTT	CASSGGLAGDTQYF
TRBV4-1	TRBJ2-7	TRBD2	.	TGCGCCAGCAGCCAAGTCTCACTAGCGGACTACGAGCAGTACTTC	CASSQVSLADYEQYF
TRBV6-5	TRBJ1-5	.	.	TGTGCCAGCAGTAAATATAGCAATCAGCCCCAGCATTTT	CASSKYSNQPQHF
TRBV28	TRBJ2-3	TRBD1	.	TGTGCCAGCAGTTTCAGGGGGTATTTAGTAGATACGCAGTATTTT	CASSFRGYLVDTQYF
TRBV30	TRBJ2-1	.	.	TGTGCCTGGAGTGAAGGAGCTCGCAATGAGCAGTTCTTC	CAWSEGARNEQFF